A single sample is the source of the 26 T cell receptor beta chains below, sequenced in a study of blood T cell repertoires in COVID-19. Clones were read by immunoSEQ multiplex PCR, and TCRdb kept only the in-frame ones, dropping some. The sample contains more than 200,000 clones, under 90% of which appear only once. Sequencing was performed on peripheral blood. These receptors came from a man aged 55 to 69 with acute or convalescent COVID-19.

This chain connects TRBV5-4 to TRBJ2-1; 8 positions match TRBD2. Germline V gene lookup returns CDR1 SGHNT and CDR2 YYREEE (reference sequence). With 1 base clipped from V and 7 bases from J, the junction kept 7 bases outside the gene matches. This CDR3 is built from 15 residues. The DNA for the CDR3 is TGTGCCAGCAGCTTGAGTAGCGGGACGAATAATGAGCAGTTCTTC. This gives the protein CASSLSSGTNNEQFF.

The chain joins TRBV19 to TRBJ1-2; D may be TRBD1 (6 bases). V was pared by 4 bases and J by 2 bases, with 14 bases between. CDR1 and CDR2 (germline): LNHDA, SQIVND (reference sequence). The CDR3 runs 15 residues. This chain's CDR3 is CASSTATGNNYGYTF. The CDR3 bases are TGTGCCAGTAGTACCGCCACAGGGAACAACTATGGCTACACCTTC.

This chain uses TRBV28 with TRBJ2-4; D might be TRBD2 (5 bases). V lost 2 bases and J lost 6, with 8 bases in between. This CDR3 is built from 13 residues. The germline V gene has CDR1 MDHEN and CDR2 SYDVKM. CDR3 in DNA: TGTGCCAGCAGTTTAGGCGGGCGAAACATTCAGTACTTC. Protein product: CASSLGGRNIQYF.

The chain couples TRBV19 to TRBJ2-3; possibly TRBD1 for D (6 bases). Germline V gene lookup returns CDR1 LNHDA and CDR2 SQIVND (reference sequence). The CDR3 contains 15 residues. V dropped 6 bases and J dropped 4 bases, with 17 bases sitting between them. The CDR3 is CASRFRDTGPDTQYF. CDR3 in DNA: TGTGCCAGTAGGTTCCGGGACACCGGTCCAGATACGCAGTATTTT.

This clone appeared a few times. CDR3 in DNA: TGCGCCAGCGACAGACGGAACACTGAAGCTTTCTTT. Its translation is CASDRRNTEAFF. The chain joins TRBV5-1 to TRBJ1-1; TRBD1 is a possible D gene (5 bases). The CDR3 has 12 amino acids. In germline, CDR1 is SGHRS, CDR2 YFSETQ. The V and J ends lost 7 bases and 1 base respectively, with 8 bases between them.

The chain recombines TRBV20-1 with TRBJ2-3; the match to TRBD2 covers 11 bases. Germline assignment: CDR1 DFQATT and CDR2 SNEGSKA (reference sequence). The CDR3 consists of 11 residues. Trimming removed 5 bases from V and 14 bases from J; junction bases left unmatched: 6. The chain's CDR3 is CSASSSGRRYF. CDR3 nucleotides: TGCAGTGCTTCCTCTAGCGGGAGGCGGTATTTT.

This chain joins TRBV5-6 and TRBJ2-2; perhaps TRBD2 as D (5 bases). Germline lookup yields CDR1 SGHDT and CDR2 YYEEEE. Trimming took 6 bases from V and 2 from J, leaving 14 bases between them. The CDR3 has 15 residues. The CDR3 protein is CASTLTGFNTGELFF. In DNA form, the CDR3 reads TGTGCCAGCACCCTGACGGGGTTTAACACCGGGGAGCTGTTTTTT.

CDR3 bases: TGCAGTGCTAGTATTTACGGGAACACCGGGGAGCTGTTTTTT. Its protein is CSASIYGNTGELFF. The chain is built from TRBV20-1 and TRBJ2-2; D is uncertain. V was cut by 3 bases and J by 1 base, with 9 bases left in between. The length of the CDR3 is 14 residues. CDR1 DFQATT and CDR2 SNEGSKA come from the germline V gene (reference sequence).

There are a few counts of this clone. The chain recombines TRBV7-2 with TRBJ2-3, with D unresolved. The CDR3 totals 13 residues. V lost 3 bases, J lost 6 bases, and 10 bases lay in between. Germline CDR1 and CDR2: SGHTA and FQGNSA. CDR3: CASSFKPVDTQYF. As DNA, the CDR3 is TGTGCCAGCAGCTTCAAGCCGGTGGATACGCAGTATTTT.

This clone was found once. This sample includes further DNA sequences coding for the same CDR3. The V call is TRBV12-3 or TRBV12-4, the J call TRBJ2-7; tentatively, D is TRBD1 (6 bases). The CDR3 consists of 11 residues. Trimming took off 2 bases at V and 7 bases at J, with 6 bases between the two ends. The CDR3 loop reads CASSLRGEQYF. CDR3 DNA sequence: TGTGCCAGCAGTTTAAGGGGGGAGCAGTACTTC.

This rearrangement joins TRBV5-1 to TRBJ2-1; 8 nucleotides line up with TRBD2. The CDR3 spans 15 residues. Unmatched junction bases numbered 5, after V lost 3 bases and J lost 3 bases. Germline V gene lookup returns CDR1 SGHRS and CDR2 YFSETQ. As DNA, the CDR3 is TGCGCCAGCAGCTCCAGCGGGAGTGGCTACAATGAGCAGTTCTTC. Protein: CASSSSGSGYNEQFF.

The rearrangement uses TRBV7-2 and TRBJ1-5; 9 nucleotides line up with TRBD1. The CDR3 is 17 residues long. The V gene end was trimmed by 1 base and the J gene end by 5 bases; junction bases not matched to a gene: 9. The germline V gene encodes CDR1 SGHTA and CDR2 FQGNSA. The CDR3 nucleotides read TGTGCCAGCAGCTTAGTTGGCGGGACAGGGTCCTATCAGCCCCAGCATTTT. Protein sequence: CASSLVGGTGSYQPQHF.

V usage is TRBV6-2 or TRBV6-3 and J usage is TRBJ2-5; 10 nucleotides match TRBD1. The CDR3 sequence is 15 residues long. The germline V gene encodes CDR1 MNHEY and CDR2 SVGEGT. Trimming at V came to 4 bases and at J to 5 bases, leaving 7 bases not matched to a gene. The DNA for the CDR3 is TGTGCCAGCAGTTCCTCCGGGACAGGGGTGGAGACCCAGTACTTC. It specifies CASSSSGTGVETQYF.

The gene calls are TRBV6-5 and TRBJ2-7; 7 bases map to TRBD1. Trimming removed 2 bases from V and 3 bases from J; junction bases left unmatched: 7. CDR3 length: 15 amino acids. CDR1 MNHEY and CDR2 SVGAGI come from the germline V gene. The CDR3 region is CASSYLRGRVYEQYF. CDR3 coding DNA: TGTGCCAGCAGTTACCTGAGGGGGCGCGTCTACGAGCAGTACTTC.

The CDR3 is CSATESETQYF. The CDR3 DNA sequence: TGCAGTGCTACAGAATCGGAGACCCAGTACTTC. The V gene is TRBV20-1, the J gene TRBJ2-5, with no clear D. The CDR3 contains 11 residues. Between the trimmed V and J ends, which lost 4 bases and 5 bases, there was a span of 8 bases. Germline CDR1 and CDR2: DFQATT and SNEGSKA (reference sequence).

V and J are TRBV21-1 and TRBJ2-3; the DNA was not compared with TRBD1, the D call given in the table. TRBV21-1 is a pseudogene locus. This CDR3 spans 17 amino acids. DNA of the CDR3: TGTGCCAGCAGCAAAGAAGGTACAGGCCAACGCACAGATACGCAGTATTTT. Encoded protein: CASSKEGTGQRTDTQYF.

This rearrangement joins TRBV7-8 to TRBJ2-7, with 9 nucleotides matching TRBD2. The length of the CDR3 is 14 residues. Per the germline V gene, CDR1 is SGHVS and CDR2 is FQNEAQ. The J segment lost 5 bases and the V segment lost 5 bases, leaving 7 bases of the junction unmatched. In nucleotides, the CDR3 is TGTGCCAGCAGCCCCACCGGGACTAGCAACGAGCAGTACTTC. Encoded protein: CASSPTGTSNEQYF.

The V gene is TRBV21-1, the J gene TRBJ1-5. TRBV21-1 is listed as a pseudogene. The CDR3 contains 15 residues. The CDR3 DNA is TGTGCCAGCAGCAAAGAGGTGGGGGGGCCCTGGCCCCAGCATTTT. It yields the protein CASSKEVGGPWPQHF.

The CDR3 spells CASSALAGEGYTF. DNA of the CDR3: TGTGCCAGCAGCGCTCTAGCGGGGGAAGGCTACACCTTC. The rearrangement joins TRBV5-4 to TRBJ1-2, with D possibly matching TRBD1 (5 bases). Trimming stripped 4 bases from V and 8 bases from J, with 15 bases between. Germline V lookup: CDR1 SGHNT, CDR2 YYREEE (reference sequence). The CDR3 sequence is 13 residues long.

The CDR3 sequence: CASSPMTGMFPDTQYF. The CDR3 nucleotides are TGTGCCAGCAGCCCCATGACAGGGATGTTCCCAGATACGCAGTATTTT. The chain joins TRBV11-2 to TRBJ2-3; 7 bases map to TRBD1. The germline V gene encodes CDR1 SGHAT and CDR2 FQNNGV. The junction had 12 bases not matched to a gene; V was cut back by 5 bases and J by 4 bases. The CDR3 consists of 16 residues.

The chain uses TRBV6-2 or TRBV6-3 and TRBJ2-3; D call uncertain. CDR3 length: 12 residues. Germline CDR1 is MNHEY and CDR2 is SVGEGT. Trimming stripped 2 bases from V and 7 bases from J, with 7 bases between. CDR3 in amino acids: CASSYVANTQYF. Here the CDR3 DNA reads TGTGCCAGCAGTTACGTAGCCAATACGCAGTATTTT.

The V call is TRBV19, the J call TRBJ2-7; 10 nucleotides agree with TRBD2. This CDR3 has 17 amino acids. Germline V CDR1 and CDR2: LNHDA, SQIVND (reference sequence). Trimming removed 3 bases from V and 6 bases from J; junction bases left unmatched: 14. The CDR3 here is CASSIHSLAGKWSEQYF. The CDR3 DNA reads TGTGCCAGTAGTATTCACTCACTAGCGGGAAAGTGGTCCGAGCAGTACTTC.

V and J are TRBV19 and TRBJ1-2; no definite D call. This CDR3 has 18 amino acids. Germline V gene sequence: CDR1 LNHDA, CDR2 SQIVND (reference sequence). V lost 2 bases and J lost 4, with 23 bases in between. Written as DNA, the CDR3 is TGTGCCAGTAGTATACGGGTCACGGGATCTAGAACTGTCTATGGCTACACCTTC. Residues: CASSIRVTGSRTVYGYTF.

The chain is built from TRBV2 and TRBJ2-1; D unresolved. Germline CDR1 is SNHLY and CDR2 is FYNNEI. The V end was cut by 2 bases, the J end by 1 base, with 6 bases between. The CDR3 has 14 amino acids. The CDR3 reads CASSELGSYNEQFF. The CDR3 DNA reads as TGTGCCAGCAGTGAACTAGGTTCCTACAATGAGCAGTTCTTC. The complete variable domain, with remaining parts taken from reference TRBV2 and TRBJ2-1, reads EPEVTQTPSHQVTQMGQEVILRCVPISNHLYFYWYRQILGQKVEFLVSFYNNEISEKSEIFDDQFSVERPDGSNFTLKIRSTKLEDSAMYFCASSELGSYNEQFFGPGTRLTVL.

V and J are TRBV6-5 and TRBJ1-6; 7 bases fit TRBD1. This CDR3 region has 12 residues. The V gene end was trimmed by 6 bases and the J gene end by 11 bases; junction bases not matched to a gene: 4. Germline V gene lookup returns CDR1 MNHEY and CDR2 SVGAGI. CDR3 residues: CASRRQGAPLHF. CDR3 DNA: TGTGCCAGCAGGAGACAGGGCGCACCCCTCCACTTT.

The CDR3 sequence is CASSLGAGGPGEQFF. In DNA form, the CDR3 reads TGTGCCAGCAGCTTAGGTGCGGGAGGGCCGGGAGAGCAGTTCTTC. The chain employs TRBV7-9 and TRBJ2-1; 9 bases line up with TRBD2. J gave up 10 bases and V 1 base, and 8 bases lay outside the gene matches. The CDR3 runs to 15 residues. CDR1 is SEHNR and CDR2 is FQNEAQ in the germline V gene (reference sequence).